Listed below are T cell receptor beta chains from one sample, sequenced in a study of shared clonotypes between healthy human individuals. The protocol was immunoSEQ multiplex PCR, while the TCRdb copy is restricted to in-frame clones and leaves out a portion. The sample comprises roughly 2.2 million clones, approximately 90% of which are singletons, and approximately 0.4% rests with the top ten. The sample consisted of naive CD4+ T cells from PBMCs. The source of these receptors is a man younger than 30 in good health. Some clones in this sample may be carry-over from other donors' samples. CDR3s include the opening cysteine and the closing phenylalanine or tryptophan. Each record gives: J gene, clone size, D gene, V gene, CDR3 DNA, CDR3 protein. The D gene is left open where the match is weak. The size of a clone is reported for some rows only, either as once, few or many, or as a class for expanded clones.

>TRBJ2-2|NA|NA|TRBV19
TGTGCCAGTAGAAACCACATCGATGGCACCGGGGAGCTGTTTTTT
CASRNHIDGTGELFF
>TRBJ1-1|NA|NA|TRBV7-9
TGTGCCAGCAGCTTACTTGCTGTGGGGAACACTGAAGCTTTCTTT
CASSLLAVGNTEAFF
>TRBJ2-5|NA|NA|TRBV18
TGTGCCAGCTCAGGGTCGGCGGAGGAGACCCAGTACTTC
CASSGSAEETQYF
>TRBJ2-6|NA|TRBD1|TRBV7-2
TGTGCCAGCAGCCGGGACAGGGGGTCTGGGGCCAACGTCCTGACTTTC
CASSRDRGSGANVLTF
>TRBJ2-5|NA|TRBD2|TRBV5-1
TGCGCCAGTCATCCAAGCGGGAGTACAGAGACCCAGTACTTC
CASHPSGSTETQYF
>TRBJ2-2|NA|NA|TRBV11-1
TGTGCCAGCAGCCCGAGGGGCCCCGCCGAGAACACCGGGGAGCTGTTTTTT
CASSPRGPAENTGELFF
>TRBJ2-2|NA|TRBD2|TRBV7-9
TGTGCCAGCAGCATAGGACTAGCGGGGAACACCGGGGAGCTGTTTTTT
CASSIGLAGNTGELFF
>TRBJ2-7|NA|NA|TRBV7-9
TGTGCCAGCAGCCTTACAGGGTACGAGCAGTACTTC
CASSLTGYEQYF
>TRBJ2-7|NA|TRBD2|TRBV7-3
TGTGCCAGCAGCTTAGGCGCGCCGGCTAGCGGGTCCTACGAGCAGTACTTC
CASSLGAPASGSYEQYF
>TRBJ2-7|NA|NA|TRBV29-1
TGCAGCGCCCCGGACGGCGTTTGCCACGAGCAGTACTTC
CSAPDGVCHEQYF
>TRBJ1-1|few|NA|TRBV29-1
TGCAGCGCGGGACGGACCCTTGAAGCTTTCTTT
CSAGRTLEAFF
>TRBJ2-7|NA|NA|TRBV6-6
TGTGCCAGCAGTTTGGGGGGTCTGGTCTACGAGCAGTACTTC
CASSLGGLVYEQYF
>TRBJ2-7|NA|TRBD1|TRBV11-2
TGTGCCAGCAGCTTAGAGTCGGGACAGGGGCCCTACGAGCAGTACTTC
CASSLESGQGPYEQYF
>TRBJ1-3|NA|NA|TRBV5-1
TGCGCCAGCAGCCCCGGCCAAGCGGGAAACACCATATATTTT
CASSPGQAGNTIYF
>TRBJ1-2|NA|TRBD1|TRBV10-3
TGTGCCATCAGAACCCGGGACAGGGGCGGCTACACCTTC
CAIRTRDRGGYTF
>TRBJ2-7|NA|TRBD2|TRBV29-1
TGCAGCGTCCCTACTAGCGGGTTATTCGAGCAGTACTTC
CSVPTSGLFEQYF
>TRBJ2-5|NA|TRBD2|TRBV29-1
TGCAGCGTTGAAGGGACTAGCGGCTTAGGGGAGACCCAGTACTTC
CSVEGTSGLGETQYF
>TRBJ2-1|NA|TRBD2|TRBV5-1
TGCGCCAGCAGCTTGGCCCGGGACTATCATCCTGAGCAGTTCTTC
CASSLARDYHPEQFF
>TRBJ1-5|once|NA|TRBV21-1
TGTGCCAGCAGCAAAAGGAGACAGGGTAGAGGTCAGCCCCAGCATTTT
CASSKRRQGRGQPQHF
>TRBJ2-4|NA|NA|TRBV12-2
TGTGCAAGTCGCTTAACTAGCAGGCTCCCCAAAAACATTCAGTACTTC
CASRLTSRLPKNIQYF
>TRBJ2-5|NA|NA|TRBV5-1
TGCGCCAGCAGCTTGGAAGCAGGGCGGGGAGAGACCCAGTACTTC
CASSLEAGRGETQYF
>TRBJ2-1|NA|NA|TRBV6-1
TGTGCCAGCAGTGAGACCATTGGTGAACACAATGAGCAGTTCTTC
CASSETIGEHNEQFF
>TRBJ1-4|once|TRBD1|TRBV7-9
TGTGCCAGCAGCTTCACAGGGGGAAATGAAAAACTGTTTTTT
CASSFTGGNEKLFF
>TRBJ2-2|NA|TRBD2|TRBV7-9
TGTGCCAGCAGCAAAGCGGGAGGGGACACCGGGGAGCTGTTTTTT
CASSKAGGDTGELFF